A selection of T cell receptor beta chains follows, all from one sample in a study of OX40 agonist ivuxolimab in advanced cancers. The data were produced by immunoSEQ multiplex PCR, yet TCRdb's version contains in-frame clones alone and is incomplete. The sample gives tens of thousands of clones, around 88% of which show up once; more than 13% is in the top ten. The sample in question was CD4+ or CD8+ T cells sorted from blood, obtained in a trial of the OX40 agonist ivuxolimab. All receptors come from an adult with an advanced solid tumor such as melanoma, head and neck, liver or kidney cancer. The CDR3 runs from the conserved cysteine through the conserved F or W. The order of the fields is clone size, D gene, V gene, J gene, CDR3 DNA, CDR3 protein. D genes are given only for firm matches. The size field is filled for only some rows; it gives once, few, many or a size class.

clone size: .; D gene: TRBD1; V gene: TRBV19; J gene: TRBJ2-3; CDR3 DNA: TGTGCCAGTAGGCAAAACAGGGGCGCAGATACGCAGTATTTT; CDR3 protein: CASRQNRGADTQYF
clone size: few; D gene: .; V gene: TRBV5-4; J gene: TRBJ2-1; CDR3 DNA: TGTGCCAGCAGCATCAACCGGGACACAGAGCAGTTCTTC; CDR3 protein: CASSINRDTEQFF
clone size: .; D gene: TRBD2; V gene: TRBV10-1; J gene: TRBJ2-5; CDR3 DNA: TGCGCCAGCAGTGAGTCAGGGACTAGCGGGAGTTCATGGAAAGAGACCCAGTACTTC; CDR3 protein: CASSESGTSGSSWKETQYF
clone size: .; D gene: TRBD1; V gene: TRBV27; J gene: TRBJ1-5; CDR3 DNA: TGTGCCAGCAGATCCACAGGGGGCACCGGACAGCCCCAGCATTTT; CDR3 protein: CASRSTGGTGQPQHF
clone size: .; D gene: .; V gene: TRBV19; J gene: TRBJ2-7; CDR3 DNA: TGTGCCAGTAGTGGGGGACACCCCTACGAGCAGTACTTC; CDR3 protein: CASSGGHPYEQYF
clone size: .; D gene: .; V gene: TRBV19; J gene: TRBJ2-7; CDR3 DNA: TGTGCCAGTAGTATAACGAATTCCTACGAGCAGTACTTC; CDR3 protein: CASSITNSYEQYF
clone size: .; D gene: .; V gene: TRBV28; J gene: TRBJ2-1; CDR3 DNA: TGTGCCAGCAGCTCTGGGAAGCAGTTCTTC; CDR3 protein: CASSSGKQFF
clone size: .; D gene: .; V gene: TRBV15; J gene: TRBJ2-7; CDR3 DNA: TGTGCCACCAGCAGAGGGGGCGGGAAGCCCTCCTACGAGCAGTACTTC; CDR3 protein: CATSRGGGKPSYEQYF
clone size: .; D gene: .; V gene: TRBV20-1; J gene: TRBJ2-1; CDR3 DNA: TGCAGTGCTAAATACAATGAGCAGTTCTTC; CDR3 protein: CSAKYNEQFF
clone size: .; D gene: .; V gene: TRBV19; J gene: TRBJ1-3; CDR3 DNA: TGTGCCAGTAGTATTACGGTCACGCCTGGAAACACCATATATTTT; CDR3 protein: CASSITVTPGNTIYF
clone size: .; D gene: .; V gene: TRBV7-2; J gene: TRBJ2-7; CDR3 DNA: TGTGCCAGCAGCTTATACTTGCGGACCTCCTACGAGCAGTACTTC; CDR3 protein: CASSLYLRTSYEQYF
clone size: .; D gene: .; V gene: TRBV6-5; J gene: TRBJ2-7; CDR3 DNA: TGTGCCAGCAGTGACACAACGACAGGCTACGAGCAGTACTTC; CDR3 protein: CASSDTTTGYEQYF
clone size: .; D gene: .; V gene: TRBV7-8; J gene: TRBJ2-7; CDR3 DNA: TGTGCCAGCAGCTTAAGTGCTCACTCCTACGAGCAGTACTTC; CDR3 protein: CASSLSAHSYEQYF
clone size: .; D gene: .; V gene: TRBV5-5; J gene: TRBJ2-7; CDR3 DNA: TGTGCCAGCGGGCCTCGGGACCCTAGGGCCTACGAGCAGTACTTC; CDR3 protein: CASGPRDPRAYEQYF